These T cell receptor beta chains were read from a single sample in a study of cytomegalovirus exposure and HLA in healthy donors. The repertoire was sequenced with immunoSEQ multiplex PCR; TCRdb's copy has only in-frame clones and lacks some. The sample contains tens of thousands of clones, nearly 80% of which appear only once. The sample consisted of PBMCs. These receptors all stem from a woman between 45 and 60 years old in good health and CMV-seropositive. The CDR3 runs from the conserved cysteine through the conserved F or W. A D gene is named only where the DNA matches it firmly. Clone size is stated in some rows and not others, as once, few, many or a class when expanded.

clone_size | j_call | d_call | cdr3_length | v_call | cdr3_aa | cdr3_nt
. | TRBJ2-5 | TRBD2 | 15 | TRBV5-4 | CASSPEGLAGETQYF | TGTGCCAGCAGCCCCGAGGGACTAGCAGGAGAGACCCAGTACTTC
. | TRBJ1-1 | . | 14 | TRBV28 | CASSSGTLNTEAFF | TGTGCCAGCAGTTCAGGGACTTTGAACACTGAAGCTTTCTTT
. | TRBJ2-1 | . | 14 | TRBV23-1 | CASSLRDDCDEQFF | TGCGCCAGCAGTCTGCGGGATGACTGCGATGAGCAGTTCTTC
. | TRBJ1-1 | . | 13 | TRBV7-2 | CASSSQENTEAFF | TGTGCCAGCAGCTCACAGGAAAATACTGAAGCTTTCTTT
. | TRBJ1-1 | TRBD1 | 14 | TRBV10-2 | CASKRTGEYTEAFF | TGCGCCAGCAAGAGGACAGGGGAGTACACTGAAGCTTTCTTT
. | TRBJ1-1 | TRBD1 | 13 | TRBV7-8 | CASSPGGQGEAFF | TGTGCCAGCAGCCCCGGTGGACAGGGTGAAGCTTTCTTT
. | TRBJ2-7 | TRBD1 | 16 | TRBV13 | CASSFFRDRGTDEQYF | TGTGCCAGCAGCTTTTTCCGGGACAGGGGTACAGACGAGCAGTACTTC
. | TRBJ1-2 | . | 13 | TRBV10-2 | CATNGGPNYGYTF | TGCGCCACTAACGGGGGTCCTAACTATGGCTACACCTTC
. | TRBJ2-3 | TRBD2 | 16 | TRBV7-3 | CASSLGTRSDTDTQYF | TGTGCCAGCAGTTTAGGGACTAGAAGTGACACAGATACGCAGTATTTT
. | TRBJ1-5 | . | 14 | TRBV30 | CAWSVGPSNQPQHF | TGTGCCTGGAGTGTTGGGCCGAGCAATCAGCCCCAGCATTTT
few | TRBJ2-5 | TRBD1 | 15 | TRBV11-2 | CASGGQGAYQETQYF | TGTGCCAGCGGAGGACAGGGGGCGTACCAAGAGACCCAGTACTTC
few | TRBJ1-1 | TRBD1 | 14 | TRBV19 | CASSIGQGLPEAFF | TGTGCCAGTAGTATCGGACAGGGGCTTCCTGAAGCTTTCTTT
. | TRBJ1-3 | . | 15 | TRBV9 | CASSADDSSGNTIYF | TGTGCCAGCAGCGCGGACGACAGCTCTGGAAACACCATATATTTT
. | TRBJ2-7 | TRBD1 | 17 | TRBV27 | CASSSGTGAILYDEQYF | TGTGCCAGCAGCTCCGGGACAGGGGCCATTCTTTACGATGAGCAGTACTTC
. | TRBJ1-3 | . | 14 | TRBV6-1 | CASTLSHSGNTIYF | TGTGCCAGCACTCTCTCACACTCTGGAAACACCATATATTTT
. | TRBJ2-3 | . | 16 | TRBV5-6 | CASSSLTSSLIDTQYF | TGTGCCAGCAGCTCCCTCACTAGCAGCCTCATAGATACGCAGTATTTT
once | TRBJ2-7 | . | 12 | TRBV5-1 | CASRDRGGEQYF | TGCGCCAGCCGGGACAGAGGAGGGGAGCAGTACTTC
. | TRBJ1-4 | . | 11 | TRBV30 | CAWLSDEKLFF | TGTGCCTGGCTCAGCGATGAAAAACTGTTTTTT
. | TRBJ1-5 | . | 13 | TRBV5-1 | CASSLRGNQPQHF | TGCGCCAGCAGCTTGAGGGGGAATCAGCCCCAGCATTTT
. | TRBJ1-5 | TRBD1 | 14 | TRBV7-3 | CASSPTGGNQPQHF | TGTGCCAGCAGCCCTACAGGGGGCAATCAGCCCCAGCATTTT
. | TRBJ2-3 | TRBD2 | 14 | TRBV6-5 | CASNSGGRRDTQYF | TGTGCCAGCAATAGCGGGGGGCGCCGAGATACGCAGTATTTT
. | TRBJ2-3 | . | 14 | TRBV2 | CASNKDTSTDTQYF | TGTGCCAGCAATAAGGACACCTCCACAGATACGCAGTATTTT
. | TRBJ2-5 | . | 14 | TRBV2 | CASGSGRGYETQYF | TGTGCCAGCGGAAGCGGCAGGGGTTACGAGACCCAGTACTTC
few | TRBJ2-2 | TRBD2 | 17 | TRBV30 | CAWSVSGGRARTGELFF | TGTGCCTGGAGTGTTAGTGGCGGGAGGGCCCGCACCGGGGAGCTGTTTTTT
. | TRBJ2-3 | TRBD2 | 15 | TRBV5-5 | CASSWTSGGRDTQYF | TGTGCCAGCAGCTGGACTAGCGGGGGGAGGGATACGCAGTATTTT
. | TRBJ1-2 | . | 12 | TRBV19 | CASWLWGPGYTF | TGTGCCAGTTGGCTGTGGGGGCCTGGCTACACCTTC
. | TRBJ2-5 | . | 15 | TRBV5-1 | CASKGDSGPQETQYF | TGCGCCAGCAAGGGGGACAGCGGGCCACAGGAGACCCAGTACTTC
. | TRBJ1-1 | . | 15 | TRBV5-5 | CASSQRTGLGTEAFF | TGTGCCAGCAGCCAACGTACAGGGCTGGGCACTGAAGCTTTCTTT
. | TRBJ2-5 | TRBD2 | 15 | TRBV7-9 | CASRSGESPQETQYF | TGTGCCAGCAGAAGCGGGGAGTCCCCACAAGAGACCCAGTACTTC
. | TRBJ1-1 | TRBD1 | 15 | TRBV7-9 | CASSFSGTGGTEAFF | TGTGCCAGCAGCTTTTCCGGGACAGGGGGCACTGAAGCTTTCTTT
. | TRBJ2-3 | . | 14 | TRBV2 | CATAWRRGTDTQYF | TGTGCCACCGCCTGGCGGCGGGGAACAGATACGCAGTATTTT
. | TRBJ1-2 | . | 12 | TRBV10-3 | CAATNRDQGYTF | TGTGCCGCCACCAACAGGGACCAGGGCTACACCTTC
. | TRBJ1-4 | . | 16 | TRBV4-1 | CASSQGTVATNEKLFF | TGCGCCAGCAGCCAAGGGACAGTCGCAACTAATGAAAAACTGTTTTTT
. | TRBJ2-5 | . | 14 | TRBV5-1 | CASSLKQTQETQYF | TGCGCCAGCAGCTTAAAACAGACCCAAGAGACCCAGTACTTC
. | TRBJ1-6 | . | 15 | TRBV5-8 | CASPGSSSYNSPLHF | TGTGCCAGCCCAGGGTCGAGCTCCTATAATTCACCCCTCCACTTT
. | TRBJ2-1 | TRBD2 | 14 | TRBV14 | CASSLLAGGYEQFF | TGTGCCAGCAGCCTACTAGCGGGGGGGTATGAGCAGTTCTTC
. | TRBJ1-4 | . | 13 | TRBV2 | CASNARSSGKLFF | TGTGCCAGCAATGCCAGAAGTAGCGGAAAACTGTTTTTT
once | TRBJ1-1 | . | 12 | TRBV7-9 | CSSSSPMAGAFF | TGTTCCAGCAGCTCCCCAATGGCAGGAGCTTTCTTT
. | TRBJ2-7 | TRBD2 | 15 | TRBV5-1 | CASSLVGGRAYEQYF | TGCGCCAGCAGCTTGGTGGGGGGGAGAGCCTACGAGCAGTACTTC
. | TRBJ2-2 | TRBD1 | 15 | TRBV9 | CASSVGQGVTGELFF | TGTGCCAGCAGCGTAGGGCAGGGGGTCACCGGGGAGCTGTTTTTT
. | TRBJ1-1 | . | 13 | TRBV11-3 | CASRGRKDTEAFF | TGTGCCAGCAGGGGGAGGAAGGACACTGAAGCTTTCTTT
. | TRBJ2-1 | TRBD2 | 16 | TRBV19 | CASSILVAGNYNEQFF | TGTGCCAGTAGTATACTGGTAGCGGGTAACTACAATGAGCAGTTCTTC
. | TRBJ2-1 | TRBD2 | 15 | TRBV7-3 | CASSFLLAGVNEQFF | TGTGCCAGCAGCTTCCTCCTAGCGGGAGTAAATGAGCAGTTCTTC
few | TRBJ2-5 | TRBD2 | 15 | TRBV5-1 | CASGGWRGASETQYF | TGCGCCAGCGGGGGATGGCGGGGGGCCTCAGAGACCCAGTACTTC
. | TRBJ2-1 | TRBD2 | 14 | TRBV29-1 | CSVASGRVYNEQFF | TGCAGCGTTGCCAGCGGGAGGGTTTACAATGAGCAGTTCTTC
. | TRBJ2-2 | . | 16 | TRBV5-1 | CASIPPGRAGTGELFF | TGCGCCAGCATCCCCCCGGGCCGCGCGGGTACCGGGGAGCTGTTTTTT
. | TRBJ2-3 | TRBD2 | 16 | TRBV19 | CASKISGGVGTDTQYF | TGTGCCAGTAAGATTAGCGGGGGGGTAGGGACAGATACGCAGTATTTT
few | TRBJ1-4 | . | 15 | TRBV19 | CASSGARAGNEKLFF | TGTGCCAGTAGTGGTGCCAGGGCCGGTAATGAAAAACTGTTTTTT
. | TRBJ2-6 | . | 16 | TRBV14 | CASSQDQVSGANVLTF | TGTGCCAGCAGCCAAGATCAGGTCTCTGGGGCCAACGTCCTGACTTTC
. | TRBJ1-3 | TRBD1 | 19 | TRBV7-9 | CASSLGRSGQGLTGNTIYF | TGTGCCAGCAGCTTAGGGAGATCGGGACAGGGTTTAACTGGAAACACCATATATTTT
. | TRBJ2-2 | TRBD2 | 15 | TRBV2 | CASTPPGLLGGELFF | TGTGCCAGCACCCCACCGGGACTACTAGGCGGGGAGCTGTTTTTT
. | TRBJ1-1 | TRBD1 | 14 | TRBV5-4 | CASSGRQGQTEAFF | TGTGCCAGCAGCGGGCGACAGGGGCAAACTGAAGCTTTCTTT
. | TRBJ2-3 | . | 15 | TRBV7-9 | CSSSPAGVGTDTQYF | TGTTCCAGCAGCCCCGCCGGTGTCGGCACAGATACGCAGTATTTT
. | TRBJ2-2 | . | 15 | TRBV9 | CASSVDGRNTGELFF | TGTGCCAGCAGCGTAGACGGGAGAAACACCGGGGAGCTGTTTTTT